The next 13 T cell receptor beta chains were all read from a single sample in a study of control samples from healthy donors and cancer patients. Assay used: immunoSEQ multiplex PCR; TCRdb lists only in-frame clones, some missing. This sample has 120,000 or so clones, with about nine tenths found just once. Sequencing was done on a sample of blood. The receptor source for this set is a man aged 35-49 years in good health.

This chain links TRBV11-3 with TRBJ2-7; 9 nucleotides agree with TRBD1. After removal of 7 bases from V and 2 bases from J, the junction contained 9 bases not matched to a gene. Germline V lookup: CDR1 SGHNT, CDR2 YENEEA. The CDR3 consists of 15 residues. CDR3 nucleotide sequence: TGTGCCAGCATACAACGAGGGGACAGGGCCTACGAGCAGTACTTC. Translating gives CASIQRGDRAYEQYF. The variable domain in full, completed from reference TRBV11-3 and TRBJ2-7, reads EAGVVQSPRYKIIEKKQPVAFWCNPISGHNTLYWYLQNLGQGPELLIRYENEEAVDDSQLPKDRFSAERLKGVDSTLKIQPAELGDSAVYLCASIQRGDRAYEQYFGPGTRLTVT.

The V and J genes are TRBV29-1 and TRBJ2-7; D could derive from TRBD1 or TRBD2 (5 bases each). Germline V gene lookup returns CDR1 SQVTM and CDR2 ANQGSEA. This CDR3 comprises 14 residues. With 5 bases removed from V and 0 bases from J, the gap between germline ends came to 14 bases. The CDR3 reads CSVWGTASSYEQYF. The CDR3 DNA reads TGCAGCGTTTGGGGGACCGCGAGCTCCTACGAGCAGTACTTC.

Details on this clone: The same CDR3 can be traced to other DNA sequences in this sample. The chain joins TRBV7-2 to TRBJ2-2, with TRBD2 identical over 12 bases. From germline, CDR1 is SGHTA and CDR2 FQGNSA. The CDR3 consists of 19 residues. V lost 1 base and J lost 7; bases outside the gene matches: 13. Here the CDR3 reads CASSLVRPSGGALGGELFF. The CDR3 DNA is TGTGCCAGCAGCTTAGTGAGGCCTAGCGGGGGGGCCTTGGGCGGGGAGCTGTTTTTT. The full variable domain, in which reference TRBV7-2 and TRBJ2-2 provide the parts outside the CDR3, is GAGVSQSPSNKVTEKGKDVELRCDPISGHTALYWYRQSLGQGLEFLIYFQGNSAPDKSGLPSDRFSAERTGGSVSTLTIQRTQQEDSAVYLCASSLVRPSGGALGGELFFGEGSRLTVL.

The V gene is TRBV9, the J gene TRBJ1-1; possible D gene TRBD1, 6 bases. Trimming cost V 3 bases and J 1 base, with 13 bases left between them. Looked up from germline, CDR1 is SGDLS and CDR2 is YYNGEE. There are 15 residues in the CDR3. The DNA for the CDR3 is TGTGCCAGCAGCGCCTTGGGACACCCGAACACTGAAGCTTTCTTT. Protein sequence: CASSALGHPNTEAFF. Filled out from reference TRBV9 and TRBJ1-1, the complete variable domain reads DSGVTQTPKHLITATGQRVTLRCSPRSGDLSVYWYQQSLDQGLQFLIQYYNGEERAKGNILERFSAQQFPDLHSELNLSSLELGDSALYFCASSALGHPNTEAFFGQGTRLTVV.

This clone was detected only a few times. This chain links TRBV3-1 (or the pseudogene TRBV3-2) with TRBJ1-5, with a possible D match to TRBD1 (5 bases). Germline assignment: CDR1 LGHDT and CDR2 YNNKEL (reference sequence). The CDR3 extends over 12 amino acids. V was cut by 5 bases and J by 15 bases, with 17 bases left in between. CDR3 DNA sequence: TGTGCCAGCAGCGGTCGGGACCTAACGAGGCATTTT. Its translation is CASSGRDLTRHF.

The genes are TRBV11-3 and TRBJ2-7; 8 bases line up with TRBD1. Germline V gene sequence: CDR1 SGHNT, CDR2 YENEEA. This CDR3 is 13 amino acids long. The trim removed 5 bases at V and 3 bases at J, leaving 3 bases unmatched. The CDR3 coding sequence is TGTGCCAGCAGCAAGGGACAGGACTACGAGCAGTACTTC. Translating gives CASSKGQDYEQYF.

The gene calls are TRBV3-1 (or the pseudogene TRBV3-2) and TRBJ2-1; no firm D call. The CDR3 extends over 16 amino acids. Trimming left V 5 bases short and J 2 bases short, with 16 bases between. CDR1 is LGHDT, CDR2 YNNKEL, per germline (reference sequence). The CDR3 coding sequence is TGTGCCAGCAGCTCCATCTTGGGCCTTACCTACAATGAGCAGTTCTTC. This codes for CASSSILGLTYNEQFF.

The V call is TRBV7-2, the J call TRBJ2-3; 10 bases are shared with TRBD2. In germline, CDR1 is SGHTA, CDR2 FQGNSA. The CDR3 covers 16 residues. V dropped 4 bases and J dropped 2; count of bases not matched to a gene: 6. The CDR3 loop is CASSSGSGGFTDTQYF. In DNA, the CDR3 is TGTGCCAGCAGCTCTGGTAGCGGGGGGTTCACAGATACGCAGTATTTT.

The V and J genes are TRBV24-1 and TRBJ2-5, with D perhaps given as TRBD1 or TRBD2 (5 bases each). This CDR3 is built from 14 residues. CDR1 and CDR2 from the germline V gene are KGHDR and SFDVKD. V shed 4 bases and J shed 5 bases, with 13 bases lying between them. The CDR3 is CATSEKGPRETQYF. In DNA form, the CDR3 reads TGTGCCACCAGTGAGAAGGGACCCCGGGAGACCCAGTACTTC.

The chain uses TRBV7-3 and TRBJ2-2, with unresolved D. CDR1 is SGHTA, CDR2 FQGTGA, per germline. V was cut by 8 bases and J by 2 bases, with 9 bases left in between. The CDR3 is 13 amino acids. The CDR3 DNA is TGTGCCAGCGCCTCGGTTAACACCGGGGAGCTGTTTTTT. Translating it yields CASASVNTGELFF.

The chain couples TRBV18 to TRBJ1-1; 7 bases are a match to TRBD1. From germline, CDR1 is KGHSH and CDR2 LQKENI. Germline trimming cut 3 bases from V and 8 bases from J; bases unmatched to any gene: 6. The CDR3 runs 13 residues. CDR3 sequence (DNA): TGTGCCAGCTCACCCGGGACAGCCGCAGAAGCTTTCTTT. Translation gives CASSPGTAAEAFF. Based on the CDR3 plus reference TRBV18 and TRBJ1-1, the full variable domain is NAGVMQNPRHLVRRRGQEARLRCSPMKGHSHVYWYRQLPEEGLKFMVYLQKENIIDESGMPKERFSAEFPKEGPSILRIQQVVRGDSAAYFCASSPGTAAEAFFGQGTRLTVV.

J is TRBJ1-2 and V is TRBV4-1, with a tentative D call TRBD1 (5 bases). The CDR3 loop spans 14 amino acids. V was shortened by 1 base and J by 7 bases, with 13 bases between the two germline ends. Germline-derived CDR1 and CDR2 are MGHRA and YSYEKL. CDR3 bases: TGCGCCAGCAGCCAAGTCGGGGGACTTACTGGCTACACCTTC. As protein: CASSQVGGLTGYTF.

The chain is built from TRBV6-5 and TRBJ2-1; possibly TRBD1 or TRBD2 for D (5 bases each). V shed 4 bases and J shed 5 bases, with 12 bases lying between them. Germline V gives CDR1 MNHEY, CDR2 SVGAGI. This CDR3 region has 14 residues. The CDR3 is CASSFRGPHNEQFF. CDR3 sequence (DNA): TGTGCCAGCAGTTTCCGGGGACCACACAATGAGCAGTTCTTC.